Presented here are 32 T cell receptor beta chains from one specimen sequenced in a study of long-term antiretroviral therapy in people with HIV. This was the immunoSEQ v3.0 assay at survey level. Sequencing used immunoSEQ multiplex PCR; TCRdb keeps in-frame clones, though not all of them. The sample carries tens of thousands of clones, over 90% recorded once. This sample comprised unsorted PBMCs, obtained 4.4 years after starting antiretroviral therapy. The receptors were gathered from a woman aged 50 to 60 with HIV.

This rearrangement joins TRBV19 to TRBJ2-2; D might be TRBD2 (6 bases). Germline CDR1 reads LNHDA; CDR2 reads SQIVND (reference sequence). This CDR3 is built from 12 residues. Trimming shortened V by 6 bases and J by 5 bases, and 7 bases separated the two germline ends. The CDR3 DNA is TGTGCCAGTAGCCGGGGGACCGGGGAGCTGTTTTTT. Translated, it gives CASSRGTGELFF.

The V call is TRBV7-2, the J call TRBJ2-1; D is unclear. CDR3 length: 15 residues. The ends were cut back, 1 base at V and 6 bases at J, with 13 bases in the middle. Per the germline V gene, CDR1 is SGHTA and CDR2 is FQGNSA. The CDR3 DNA sequence: TGTGCCAGCAGCTTAGTGGTGGGCGAGACCAATGAGCAGTTCTTC. It specifies CASSLVVGETNEQFF.

The rearrangement joins TRBV7-8 to TRBJ2-2, with TRBD1 as a possible D gene (5 bases). The CDR3 runs 14 residues. Trimming shortened V by 1 base and J by 6 bases, and 9 bases separated the two germline ends. Germline CDR1 and CDR2: SGHVS and FQNEAQ. The CDR3 nucleotides are TGTGCCAGCAGCTTAGGGACATCATCCGGGGAGCTGTTTTTT. This sequence encodes CASSLGTSSGELFF.

By its share, this clone is medium-sized. Other DNA sequences in this specimen translate into the identical CDR3. This chain uses TRBV6-1 with TRBJ2-7; TRBD1 matches at 9 bases. Germline V gives CDR1 MNHNS, CDR2 SASEGT. V lost 6 bases and J lost 2; bases outside the gene matches: 5. There are 14 residues in the CDR3. The CDR3 protein is CASRTGTGPYEQYF. The CDR3 nucleotides read TGTGCCAGCAGAACCGGGACAGGGCCCTACGAGCAGTACTTC.

CDR3 protein: CASSPTFGLSNQPQHF. CDR3 sequence (DNA): TGTGCCAGTAGTCCGACATTCGGGTTAAGCAATCAGCCCCAGCATTTT. The V and J genes are TRBV19 and TRBJ1-5; D is undetermined. This CDR3 spans 16 amino acids. CDR1 is LNHDA and CDR2 is SQIVND in the germline V gene (reference sequence). V lost 5 bases, J lost 1 base, and 15 bases lay in between.

This sequence joins TRBV11-3 and TRBJ2-1; D not certain. CDR3 length equals 12 residues. V lost 4 bases, J lost 12 bases, and 13 bases lay in between. Germline V gives CDR1 SGHNT, CDR2 YENEEA. The CDR3 DNA reads as TGTGCCAGCAGCTCAGATTCGCGGACGCAGTTCTTC. Protein: CASSSDSRTQFF. Combining the CDR3 with reference TRBV11-3 and TRBJ2-1 gives the whole variable domain EAGVVQSPRYKIIEKKQPVAFWCNPISGHNTLYWYLQNLGQGPELLIRYENEEAVDDSQLPKDRFSAERLKGVDSTLKIQPAELGDSAVYLCASSSDSRTQFFGPGTRLTVL.

The chain carries TRBV5-1 and TRBJ2-5, with a tentative D call TRBD2 (6 bases). The germline CDR1 and CDR2 sequences are SGHRS and YFSETQ. V lost 4 bases and J 5 bases, leaving 18 bases between the germline ends. The CDR3 spans 15 residues. The CDR3 bases are TGCGCCAGCAGCACCACAGACTCCCTAGCGGAGACCCAGTACTTC. This sequence encodes CASSTTDSLAETQYF.

This chain uses TRBV2 with TRBJ1-1; D ambiguous. Trimming removed 6 bases at V and 0 bases at J, with 8 bases between. The CDR3 has 13 residues. The germline V gene encodes CDR1 SNHLY and CDR2 FYNNEI. In DNA, the CDR3 is TGTGCCAGCAGGCCGGAAATGAACACTGAAGCTTTCTTT. Translation gives CASRPEMNTEAFF. The entire variable domain, with the rest obtained from reference TRBV2 and TRBJ1-1, is as follows: EPEVTQTPSHQVTQMGQEVILRCVPISNHLYFYWYRQILGQKVEFLVSFYNNEISEKSEIFDDQFSVERPDGSNFTLKIRSTKLEDSAMYFCASRPEMNTEAFFGQGTRLTVV.

The rearrangement links TRBV4-1 to TRBJ2-1; the D is unclear. CDR1 MGHRA and CDR2 YSYEKL come from the germline V gene. This CDR3 has 12 residues. The ends were cut back, 2 bases at V and 4 bases at J, with 3 bases in the middle. In DNA form, the CDR3 reads TGCGCCAGCAGCCAAACGTACAATGAGCAGTTCTTC. Protein sequence: CASSQTYNEQFF.

This rearrangement joins TRBV7-3 to TRBJ2-5, with no clear D. From germline, CDR1 is SGHTA and CDR2 FQGTGA. Between the trimmed V and J ends, which lost 5 bases and 1 base, there was a span of 11 bases. This CDR3 comprises 14 residues. In DNA form, the CDR3 reads TGTGCCAGCAGCCCTAGACACCTCCAAGAGACCCAGTACTTC. Amino acid sequence: CASSPRHLQETQYF.

The chain employs TRBV6-6 and TRBJ1-2, with unresolved D. Germline V gene data show CDR1 as MNHNY and CDR2 as SVGAGI (reference sequence). The CDR3 sequence is 14 residues long. Trimming shortened V by 6 bases and J by 6 bases, and 17 bases separated the two germline ends. The DNA of the CDR3 is TGTGCCAGCAGCCGCGACGCCTCTTGGGATGGCTACACCTTC. Amino acids: CASSRDASWDGYTF.

This chain uses TRBV7-9 with TRBJ1-1; weak D call: TRBD1 (6 bases). The CDR3 is 13 amino acids. The germline V gene encodes CDR1 SEHNR and CDR2 FQNEAQ (reference sequence). V lost 6 bases and J lost 7, with 15 bases in between. CDR3 sequence reads: CASRETGTNEAFF. The DNA for the CDR3 is TGTGCCAGCAGGGAGACAGGAACGAATGAAGCTTTCTTT. Variable domain in full (rest from reference TRBV7-9 and TRBJ1-1): DTGVSQNPRHKITKRGQNVTFRCDPISEHNRLYWYRQTLGQGPEFLTYFQNEAQLEKSRLLSDRFSAERPKGSFSTLEIQRTEQGDSAMYLCASRETGTNEAFFGQGTRLTVV.

The chain is built from TRBV5-1 and TRBJ2-7, with TRBD2 identical over 11 bases. Unmatched junction bases numbered 4, after V lost 1 base and J lost 4 bases. The CDR3 totals 15 residues. The germline CDR1 and CDR2 sequences are SGHRS and YFSETQ. CDR3 residues: CASSLTSGGVYEQYF. As DNA, the CDR3 is TGCGCCAGCAGCTTGACTAGCGGGGGAGTTTACGAGCAGTACTTC.

The rearrangement uses TRBV30 and TRBJ1-6, with D uncertain. Germline V gene sequence: CDR1 GTSNPN, CDR2 SVGIG (reference sequence). The CDR3 consists of 14 residues. Trimming pared 4 bases from V and 1 base from J, leaving 8 bases between. The CDR3 sequence is CAWTGLSYNSPLHF. CDR3 bases: TGTGCCTGGACCGGGTTGTCCTATAATTCACCCCTCCACTTT.

The genes are TRBV5-1 and TRBJ2-1; D perhaps matches TRBD2 (6 bases). This CDR3 spans 14 amino acids. Trimming removed 0 bases from V and 12 bases from J, with 16 bases in between. Germline CDR1 reads SGHRS; CDR2 reads YFSETQ. The CDR3: CASSLGDGGVGQFF. In nucleotides, the CDR3 is TGCGCCAGCAGCTTGGGGGATGGCGGGGTCGGGCAGTTCTTC.

The chain couples TRBV6-6 to TRBJ1-5, with 8 bases aligning to TRBD1. Germline CDR1 is MNHNY and CDR2 is SVGAGI (reference sequence). There are 14 residues in the CDR3. V lost 9 bases to trimming and J lost 4 bases; unmatched junction nucleotides: 8. The CDR3 sequence: CASTTRQGNQPQHF. The CDR3 DNA is TGTGCCAGTACGACCAGACAGGGGAATCAGCCCCAGCATTTT.

The chain joins TRBV7-3 to TRBJ2-7; maybe TRBD1 (6 bases). Germline CDR1 and CDR2: SGHTA and FQGTGA. CDR3 length equals 13 residues. V gave up 5 bases and J gave up 6 bases, with 14 bases separating them. The CDR3 protein is CASSLRGGSEQYF. The CDR3 DNA reads TGTGCCAGCAGCCTCCGAGGGGGTTCCGAGCAGTACTTC.

The CDR3 loop is CASSLGGSYGYTF. Here the CDR3 DNA reads TGTGCCAGCAGCTTGGGGGGGAGCTATGGCTACACCTTC. The chain is built from TRBV5-4 and TRBJ1-2, with a possible D match to TRBD1 (5 bases). The CDR3 runs to 13 residues. Germline V gives CDR1 SGHNT, CDR2 YYREEE (reference sequence). V was cut by 0 bases and J by 4 bases, with 7 bases left in between. Combining the CDR3 with reference TRBV5-4 and TRBJ1-2 gives the whole variable domain ETGVTQSPTHLIKTRGQQVTLRCSSQSGHNTVSWYQQALGQGPQFIFQYYREEENGRGNFPPRFSGLQFPNYSSELNVNALELDDSALYLCASSLGGSYGYTFGSGTRLTVV.

The chain is built from TRBV11-2 and TRBJ2-7; 15 bases align to TRBD2. This CDR3 is built from 16 residues. With 4 bases clipped from V and 4 bases from J, the junction kept 5 bases outside the gene matches. CDR1 is SGHAT and CDR2 is FQNNGV in the germline V gene. The CDR3 spells CASSSPGLAGGYEQYF. In DNA, the CDR3 is TGTGCCAGCAGCTCACCGGGACTAGCGGGGGGTTACGAGCAGTACTTC.

In this sample, this clone turned up once. The V call is TRBV10-3, the J call TRBJ2-3; TRBD2 aligns across 8 bases. CDR1 and CDR2 from the germline V gene are ENHRY and SYGVKD. V shed 6 bases, J shed 4 bases, and the junction held 3 bases outside the gene matches. The CDR3 loop spans 13 amino acids. The DNA of the CDR3 is TGTGCCATCAGCGGGGGGGCCTCAGATACGCAGTATTTT. Amino acid sequence: CAISGGASDTQYF.

CDR3 DNA sequence: TGTGCCATCAGCGAGGGACAGGGGTCTAGAAACACCATATATTTT. This gives the protein CAISEGQGSRNTIYF. The chain couples TRBV10-3 to TRBJ1-3, with TRBD1 identical over 10 bases. Germline CDR1 reads ENHRY; CDR2 reads SYGVKD. This CDR3 comprises 15 residues. V lost 6 bases, J lost 5 bases, and 7 bases stayed unmatched.

The CDR3 coding sequence is TGTGCCAGCAGGGCCGGGACAGGAGGGAGGGCCCAAGCGCCTGAAGCTTTCTTT. It is translated as CASRAGTGGRAQAPEAFF. The chain is built from TRBV13 and TRBJ1-1, with 8 bases fitting TRBD1. Germline V CDR1 and CDR2: PRHDT, FYEKMQ (reference sequence). CDR3 size: 18 residues. V lost 6 bases to trimming and J lost 6 bases; unmatched junction nucleotides: 21.

The V and J genes are TRBV19 and TRBJ1-1; the D gene is possibly TRBD1 (5 bases). V shed 4 bases and J shed 2 bases, with 20 bases lying between them. The CDR3 spans 17 residues. Germline CDR1 and CDR2: LNHDA and SQIVND (reference sequence). This CDR3 reads CASSTRPGHSGNTEAFF. CDR3 nucleotide sequence: TGTGCCAGTAGTACTCGGCCGGGGCACTCTGGTAACACTGAAGCTTTCTTT.

The chain joins TRBV15 to TRBJ2-1; the match to TRBD2 covers 7 bases. V gave up 1 base and J gave up 6 bases; unmatched junction bases: 3. The CDR3 extends over 14 amino acids. Germline V gene lookup returns CDR1 LNHNV and CDR2 YYDKDF (reference sequence). This CDR3 reads CATSRGGGANEQFF. CDR3 bases: TGTGCCACCAGCAGAGGCGGGGGAGCCAATGAGCAGTTCTTC.

The CDR3 DNA sequence: TGCGCCAGCAGCTTGGATCCGTGGGACAGGGAAGGCTACACCTTC. Translating it yields CASSLDPWDREGYTF. This sequence joins TRBV5-1 and TRBJ1-2; 9 bases agree with TRBD1. The CDR3 totals 15 residues. The V gene end was trimmed by 0 bases and the J gene end by 8 bases; junction bases not matched to a gene: 8. CDR1 is SGHRS and CDR2 is YFSETQ in the germline V gene.

J is TRBJ1-2 and V is TRBV9; 10 nucleotides agree with TRBD1. Germline V gene sequence: CDR1 SGDLS, CDR2 YYNGEE. Trimming at V came to 3 bases and at J to 2 bases, leaving 13 bases not matched to a gene. The CDR3 covers 18 residues. The CDR3 sequence: CASSGQGAPSPLNYGYTF. The CDR3 bases are TGTGCCAGCAGCGGACAGGGGGCCCCCTCCCCTCTAAACTATGGCTACACCTTC.

The chain couples TRBV15 to TRBJ2-2; D tentatively reads TRBD1 or TRBD2 (5 bases each). CDR1 and CDR2 from the germline V gene are LNHNV and YYDKDF (reference sequence). V was clipped by 0 bases and J by 6 bases, with 14 bases between them. The CDR3 sequence is 16 residues long. The DNA of the CDR3 is TGTGCCACCAGCAGAGATCGGGAAGGGGATGCCGGGGAGCTGTTTTTT. The encoded protein is CATSRDREGDAGELFF.

The chain combines TRBV6-1 with TRBJ1-2, with 8 bases aligning to TRBD1. The CDR3 extends over 15 amino acids. CDR1 and CDR2 (germline): MNHNS, SASEGT. Trimming at V came to 3 bases and at J to 6 bases, leaving 9 bases not matched to a gene. The CDR3 DNA reads TGTGCCAGCAGTGAGGGTGTGACAGGGGCGCATGGCTACACCTTC. As protein: CASSEGVTGAHGYTF.

This chain joins TRBV29-1 and TRBJ1-2, with 7 bases fitting TRBD1. The CDR3 has 14 amino acids. Germline CDR1 reads SQVTM; CDR2 reads ANQGSEA. Unmatched junction bases numbered 4, after V lost 3 bases and J lost 0 bases. CDR3 protein: CSVEGGTANYGYTF. The CDR3 nucleotides read TGCAGCGTTGAGGGCGGGACAGCTAACTATGGCTACACCTTC.

The chain uses TRBV5-1 and TRBJ1-2, with 8 bases aligning to TRBD1. V was clipped by 0 bases and J by 6 bases; unmatched bases: 10. This CDR3 has 16 amino acids. Germline CDR1 is SGHRS and CDR2 is YFSETQ. The CDR3 here is CASSLEGQGTGDGYTF. CDR3 sequence (DNA): TGCGCCAGCAGCTTGGAAGGACAGGGCACGGGTGATGGCTACACCTTC. The full variable domain, with the rest looked up from reference TRBV5-1 and TRBJ1-2, is KAGVTQTPRYLIKTRGQQVTLSCSPISGHRSVSWYQQTPGQGLQFLFEYFSETQRNKGNFPGRFSGRQFSNSRSEMNVSTLELGDSALYLCASSLEGQGTGDGYTFGSGTRLTVV.

V and J are TRBV6-6 and TRBJ1-2, with no clear D. The germline gives CDR1 MNHNY, CDR2 SVGAGI (reference sequence). The CDR3 has 13 residues. V was shortened by 6 bases and J by 8 bases, with 16 bases between the two germline ends. CDR3: CASRDTTENGYTF. The CDR3 nucleotides read TGTGCCAGCAGAGACACTACAGAAAACGGCTACACCTTC.

The J gene is TRBJ1-6, the V gene TRBV30; D possibly corresponds to TRBD1 (5 bases). Germline V lookup: CDR1 GTSNPN, CDR2 SVGIG (reference sequence). Trimming shortened V by 0 bases and J by 7 bases, and 10 bases separated the two germline ends. This CDR3 is built from 14 residues. CDR3 in amino acids: CAWSVRGWNSPLHF. In DNA, the CDR3 is TGTGCCTGGAGTGTGAGGGGCTGGAATTCACCCCTCCACTTT.